The sequence of this T cell receptor (beta chain) was determined in a study of cytomegalovirus exposure and HLA in healthy donors. The PCR ran on 60 Vbeta and 13 Jbeta primers. Here immunoSEQ multiplex PCR was the method, and the copy in TCRdb shows in-frame clones only, minus some. The repertoire holds about 110,000 clones, with roughly 80% as singletons. The clonotype originates from a woman between 40 and 50 years old in good health and CMV-seropositive. Material: PBMCs.

CDR3 region: CASSPRRGWNTEAFF. The CDR3 bases are TGTGCCAGCAGCCCCCGTCGGGGTTGGAACACTGAAGCTTTCTTT. The genes are TRBV27 and TRBJ1-1, with D unclear. This CDR3 spans 15 amino acids. CDR1 MNHEY and CDR2 SMNVEV come from the germline V gene (reference sequence). Trimming left V 6 bases short and J 1 base short, with 15 bases between.